This T cell receptor (beta chain) was recorded in a study of T-cell memory formation after mild COVID-19. Study at large: TCR clusters were largely donor specific.

A remark on this clonotype: Its specificity is unknown.

Notes on the study in general: Whether day 37 second-wave clones are SARS-CoV-2-specific was not confirmed.

The germline V gene has CDR1 DFQATT and CDR2 SNEGSKA (reference sequence). CDR3 size: 13 residues. With 6 bases removed from V and 3 bases from J, the gap between germline ends came to 14 bases. The authors produced TCR alpha and TCR beta cDNA libraries with sample barcodes and UMIs by 5'RACE using constant-segment primers. TCRdb reprocessed the 5' RACE reads via MiXCR and lists one record per CDR3 protein. The table lists some 440,000 distinct CDR3 sequences, around a quarter of them singletons. The source material was PBMCs or a T cell subset sorted from them (not recorded which). This receptor was identified in an adult woman who had mild COVID-19 (a few samples of this study predate the infection). Cell type and time point are not known. The chain links TRBV20-1 to TRBJ1-2, with D possibly being TRBD1 (5 bases). CDR3 region: CSATPLGDYGYTF. The CDR3, as DNA: TGCAGTGCCACCCCGCTGGGGGACTATGGCTACACCTTC.